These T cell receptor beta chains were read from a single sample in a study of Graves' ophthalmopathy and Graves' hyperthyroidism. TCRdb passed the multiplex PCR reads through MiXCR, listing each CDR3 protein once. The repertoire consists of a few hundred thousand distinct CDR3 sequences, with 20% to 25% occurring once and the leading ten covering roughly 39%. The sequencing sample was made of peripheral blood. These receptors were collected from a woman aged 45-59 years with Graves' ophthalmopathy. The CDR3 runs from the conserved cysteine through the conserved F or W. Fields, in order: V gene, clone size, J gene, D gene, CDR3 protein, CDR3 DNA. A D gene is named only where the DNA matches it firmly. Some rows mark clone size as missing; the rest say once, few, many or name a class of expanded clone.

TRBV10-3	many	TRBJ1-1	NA	CAISREPDTEAFF	TGTGCCATCAGCCGGGAACCGGACACTGAAGCTTTCTTT
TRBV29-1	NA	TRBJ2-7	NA	CSVRGSRSYEQYF	TGCAGCGTCAGGGGCTCACGCTCCTACGAGCAGTACTTC
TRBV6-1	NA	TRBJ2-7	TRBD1	CASTGTGEEQYF	TGTGCCAGCACCGGGACAGGGGAAGAGCAGTACTTC
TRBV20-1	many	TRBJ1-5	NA	CSAGTTGAGNQPQHF	TGCAGTGCCGGTACTACGGGCGCCGGCAATCAGCCCCAGCATTTT
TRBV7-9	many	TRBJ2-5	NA	CASSALAQWAQETQYF	TGTGCCAGCAGTGCACTAGCCCAGTGGGCCCAGGAGACCCAGTACTTC
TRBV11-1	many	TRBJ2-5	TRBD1	CASSLDRGHSETQYF	TGTGCCAGCAGCCTGGACAGGGGGCATTCAGAGACCCAGTACTTC
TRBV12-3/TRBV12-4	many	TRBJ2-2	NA	CASRTGLYTGELFF	TGTGCCAGCAGGACAGGACTGTACACCGGGGAGCTGTTTTTT
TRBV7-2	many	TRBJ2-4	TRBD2	CASSLAGLGGNIQYF	TGTGCCAGCAGCTTAGCGGGACTAGGGGGAAACATTCAGTACTTC
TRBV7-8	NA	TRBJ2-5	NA	CASSLRQYQETQYF	TGTGCCAGCAGCTTAAGACAGTACCAAGAGACCCAGTACTTC
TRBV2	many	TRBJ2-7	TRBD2	CASSEASSGFYEQYF	TGTGCCAGCAGTGAAGCGTCTAGCGGCTTCTACGAGCAGTACTTC
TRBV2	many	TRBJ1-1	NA	CASRGQLIEAFF	TGTGCCAGCAGAGGACAGTTGATTGAAGCTTTCTTT
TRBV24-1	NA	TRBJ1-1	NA	CATSDYGNTEAFF	TGTGCCACCAGTGATTACGGGAACACTGAAGCTTTCTTT
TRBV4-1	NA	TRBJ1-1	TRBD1	CASSQVAGTGTAFF	TGCGCCAGCAGCCAAGTGGCCGGGACAGGGACGGCTTTCTTT
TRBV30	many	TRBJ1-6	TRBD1	CAWGQGDNSPLHF	TGTGCCTGGGGACAGGGAGATAATTCACCCCTCCACTTT
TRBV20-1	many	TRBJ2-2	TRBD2	CSASLLAGPNTGELFF	TGCAGTGCTAGTTTGCTAGCGGGGCCGAACACCGGGGAGCTGTTTTTT
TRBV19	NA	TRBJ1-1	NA	CASSIVRGPEAFF	TGTGCCAGTAGTATAGTGAGAGGGCCTGAAGCTTTCTTT
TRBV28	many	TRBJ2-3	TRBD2	CASQGTSGSADTQYF	TGTGCCAGCCAAGGGACAAGCGGGAGTGCGGATACGCAGTATTTT
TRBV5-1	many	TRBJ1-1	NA	CASSFVGGWGPTEAFF	TGCGCCAGCAGTTTCGTGGGTGGGTGGGGCCCCACTGAAGCTTTCTTT